The T cell receptor (beta chain) under discussion was sequenced for a study of cytomegalovirus exposure and HLA in healthy donors. Comment on this clone: Its specificity is unknown.

This CDR3 has 15 residues. Primers included in the PCR were 60 Vbeta and 13 Jbeta primers. Using immunoSEQ multiplex PCR, the repertoire was profiled, and TCRdb retains in-frame clones only, with some absent. Of 90,000 to 150,000 clones listed, approximately 78% are singletons. Study observations and caveats: In a later analysis, TCR association rates varied by HLA locus: DRB1 most, HLA-C fewest. Cytomegalovirus-associated TCR beta chains were listed, numbering around 150. Highly shared sequence variants in one cluster were likely a sequencing artifact.

The chain combines TRBV12-2 with TRBJ1-2; the table's D call of TRBD1 was not tested on the DNA. TRBV12-2 represents a pseudogene. The receptor was isolated from a woman under 40 in good health and CMV-seropositive. Sequencing used PBMCs. The CDR3 loop is CASRSGDSSVYGYTF. In nucleotides, the CDR3 is TGTGCAAGTCGCTCCGGGGACAGCTCAGTCTATGGCTACACCTTC.